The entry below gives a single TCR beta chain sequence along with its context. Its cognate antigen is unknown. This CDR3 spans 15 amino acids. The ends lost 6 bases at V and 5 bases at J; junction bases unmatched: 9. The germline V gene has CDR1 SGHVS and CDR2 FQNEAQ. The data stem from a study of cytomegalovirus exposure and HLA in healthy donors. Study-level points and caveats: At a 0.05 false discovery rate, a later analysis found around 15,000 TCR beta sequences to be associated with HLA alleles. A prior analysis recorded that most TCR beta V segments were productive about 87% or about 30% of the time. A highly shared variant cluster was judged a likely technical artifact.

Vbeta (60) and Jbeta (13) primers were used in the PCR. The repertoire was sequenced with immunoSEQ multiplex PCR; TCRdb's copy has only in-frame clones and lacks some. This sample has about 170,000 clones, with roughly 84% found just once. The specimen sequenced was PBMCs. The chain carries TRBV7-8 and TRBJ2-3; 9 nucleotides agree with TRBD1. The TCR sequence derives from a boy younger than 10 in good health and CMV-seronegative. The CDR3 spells CASRQYRGRRDTQYF. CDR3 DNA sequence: TGTGCCAGCAGGCAATACAGGGGGCGTAGAGATACGCAGTATTTT.